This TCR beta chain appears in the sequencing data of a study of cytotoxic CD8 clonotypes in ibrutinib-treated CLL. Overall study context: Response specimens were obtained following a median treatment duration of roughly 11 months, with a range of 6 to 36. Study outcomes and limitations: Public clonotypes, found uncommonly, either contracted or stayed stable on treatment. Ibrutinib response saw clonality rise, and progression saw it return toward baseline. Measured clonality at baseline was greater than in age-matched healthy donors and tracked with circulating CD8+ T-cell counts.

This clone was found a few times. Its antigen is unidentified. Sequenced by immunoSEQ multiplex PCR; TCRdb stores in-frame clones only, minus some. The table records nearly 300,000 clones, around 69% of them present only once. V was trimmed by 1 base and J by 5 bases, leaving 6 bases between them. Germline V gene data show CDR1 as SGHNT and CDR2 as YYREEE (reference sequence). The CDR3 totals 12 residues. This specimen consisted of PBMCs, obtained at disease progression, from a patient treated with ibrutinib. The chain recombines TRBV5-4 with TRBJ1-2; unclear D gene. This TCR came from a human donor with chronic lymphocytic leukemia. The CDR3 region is CASSLNEYGYTF. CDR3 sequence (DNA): TGTGCCAGCAGCTTGAATGAGTATGGCTACACCTTC.